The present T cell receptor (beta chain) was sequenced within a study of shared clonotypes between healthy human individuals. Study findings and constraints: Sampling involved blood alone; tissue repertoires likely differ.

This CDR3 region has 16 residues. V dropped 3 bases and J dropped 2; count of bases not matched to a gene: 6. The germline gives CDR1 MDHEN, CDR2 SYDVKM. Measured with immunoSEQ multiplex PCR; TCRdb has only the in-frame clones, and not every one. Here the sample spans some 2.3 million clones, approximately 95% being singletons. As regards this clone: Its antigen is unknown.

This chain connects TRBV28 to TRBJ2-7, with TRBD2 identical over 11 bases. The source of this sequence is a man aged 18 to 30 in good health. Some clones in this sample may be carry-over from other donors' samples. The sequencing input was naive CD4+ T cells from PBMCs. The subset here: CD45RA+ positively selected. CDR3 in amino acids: CASSLSLAGGPYEQYF. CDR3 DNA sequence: TGTGCCAGCAGTTTGTCCCTAGCGGGAGGCCCCTACGAGCAGTACTTC. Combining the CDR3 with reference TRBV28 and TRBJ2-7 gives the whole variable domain DVKVTQSSRYLVKRTGEKVFLECVQDMDHENMFWYRQDPGLGLRLIYFSYDVKMKEKGDIPEGYSVSREKKERFSLILESASTNQTSMYLCASSLSLAGGPYEQYFGPGTRLTVT.